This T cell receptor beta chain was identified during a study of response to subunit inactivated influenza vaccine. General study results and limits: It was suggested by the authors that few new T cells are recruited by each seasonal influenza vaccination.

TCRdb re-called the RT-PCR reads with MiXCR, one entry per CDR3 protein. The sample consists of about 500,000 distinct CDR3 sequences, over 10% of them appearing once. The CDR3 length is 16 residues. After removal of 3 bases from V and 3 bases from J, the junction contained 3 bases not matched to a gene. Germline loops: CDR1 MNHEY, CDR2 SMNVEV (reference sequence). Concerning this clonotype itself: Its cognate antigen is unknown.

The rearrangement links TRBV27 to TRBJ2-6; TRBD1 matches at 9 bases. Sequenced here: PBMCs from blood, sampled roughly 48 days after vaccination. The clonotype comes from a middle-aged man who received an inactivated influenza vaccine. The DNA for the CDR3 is TGTGCCAGCAGTTTGACAGGGGGGCTTGGGGCCAACGTCCTGACTTTC. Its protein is CASSLTGGLGANVLTF.